The clone carrying this T cell receptor beta chain was found a few times. The data were taken from a study of identical twins. Losses at the gene ends were 7 bases for V and 6 bases for J; bases not matched to a gene: 21. The length of the CDR3 is 19 residues. CDR1 is MNHNS, CDR2 SASEGT, per germline. TCRdb fed the 5' RACE reads into MiXCR, producing one record per CDR3 protein. Here the sample spans 270,000 or so distinct CDR3 sequences, about 8% being singletons. These data were also reused for a study on yellow fever vaccine responses in identical twins. That report notes: Each twin's T cell response to the vaccine was reported to look partly convergent and partly personalized.

This chain links TRBV6-1 with TRBJ2-1; 10 nucleotides line up with TRBD2. The sequencing sample was made of CD8+ T cells sorted from blood. The receptor's source is a woman between 18 and 30 years old in good health. The CDR3, as DNA: TGTGCCAGCACGTCCTCCCCAAGTCAATTTAGCGGGGGGCCCAATGAGCAGTTCTTC. It is translated as CASTSSPSQFSGGPNEQFF.